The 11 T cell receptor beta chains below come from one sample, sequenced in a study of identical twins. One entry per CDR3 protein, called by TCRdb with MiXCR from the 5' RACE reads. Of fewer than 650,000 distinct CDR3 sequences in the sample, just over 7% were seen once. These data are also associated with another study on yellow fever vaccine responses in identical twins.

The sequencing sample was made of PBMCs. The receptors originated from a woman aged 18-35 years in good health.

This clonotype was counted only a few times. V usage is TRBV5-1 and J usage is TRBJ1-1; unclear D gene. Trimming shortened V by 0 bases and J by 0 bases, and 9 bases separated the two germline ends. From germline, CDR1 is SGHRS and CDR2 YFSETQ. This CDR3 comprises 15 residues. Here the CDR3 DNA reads TGCGCCAGCAGCTTGGGGGTCAACATGAACACTGAAGCTTTCTTT. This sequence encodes CASSLGVNMNTEAFF.

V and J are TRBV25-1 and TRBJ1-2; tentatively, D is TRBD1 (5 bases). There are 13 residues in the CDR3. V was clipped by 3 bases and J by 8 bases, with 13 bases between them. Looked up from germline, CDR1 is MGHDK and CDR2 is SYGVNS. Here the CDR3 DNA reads TGTGCCAGCAGTGAGATCGGGGCGCGAGGCTACACCTTC. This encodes CASSEIGARGYTF.

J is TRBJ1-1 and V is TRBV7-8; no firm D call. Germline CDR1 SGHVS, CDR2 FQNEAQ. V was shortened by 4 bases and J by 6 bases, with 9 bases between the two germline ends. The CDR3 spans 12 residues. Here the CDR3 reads CASSSDAAEAFF. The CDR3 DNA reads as TGTGCCAGCAGCTCGGACGCAGCTGAAGCTTTCTTT.

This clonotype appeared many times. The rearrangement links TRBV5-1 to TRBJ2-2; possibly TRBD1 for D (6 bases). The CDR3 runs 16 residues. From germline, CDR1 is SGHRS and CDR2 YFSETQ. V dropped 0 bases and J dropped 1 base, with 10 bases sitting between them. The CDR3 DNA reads TGCGCCAGCAGCTTGGGGGGGCTGAGGAACACCGGGGAGCTGTTTTTT. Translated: CASSLGGLRNTGELFF.

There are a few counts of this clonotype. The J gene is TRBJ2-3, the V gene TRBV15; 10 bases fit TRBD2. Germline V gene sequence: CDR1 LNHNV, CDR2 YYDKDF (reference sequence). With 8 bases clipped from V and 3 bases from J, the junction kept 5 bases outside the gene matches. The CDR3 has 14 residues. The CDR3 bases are TGTGCCACCTGGAGCGGGAGGGCAACAGATACGCAGTATTTT. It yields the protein CATWSGRATDTQYF.

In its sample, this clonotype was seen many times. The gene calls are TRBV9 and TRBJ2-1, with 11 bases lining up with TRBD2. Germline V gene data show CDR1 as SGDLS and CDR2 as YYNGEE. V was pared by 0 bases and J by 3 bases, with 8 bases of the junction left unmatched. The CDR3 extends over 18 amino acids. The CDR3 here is CASSVGLAGGGGYNEQFF. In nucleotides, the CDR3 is TGTGCCAGCAGCGTAGGGCTAGCGGGAGGTGGAGGCTACAATGAGCAGTTCTTC.

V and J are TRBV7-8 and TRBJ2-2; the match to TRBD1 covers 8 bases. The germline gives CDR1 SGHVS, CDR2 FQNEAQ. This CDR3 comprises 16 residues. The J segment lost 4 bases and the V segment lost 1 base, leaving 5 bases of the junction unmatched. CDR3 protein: CASSLVWTGFTGELFF. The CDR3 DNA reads TGTGCCAGCAGCTTAGTATGGACAGGGTTCACCGGGGAGCTGTTTTTT.

CDR3 DNA sequence: TGCGCCAGCAGCTTGGATACTAGCGGGAGCGGGGGGACAGATACGCAGTATTTT. Residues: CASSLDTSGSGGTDTQYF. This chain connects TRBV5-1 to TRBJ2-3; 11 nucleotides align to TRBD2. The CDR3 runs to 18 residues. Per the germline V gene, CDR1 is SGHRS and CDR2 is YFSETQ. Trimming removed 0 bases from V and 3 bases from J; junction bases left unmatched: 9. Full variable domain (remainder filled in from reference TRBV5-1 and TRBJ2-3): KAGVTQTPRYLIKTRGQQVTLSCSPISGHRSVSWYQQTPGQGLQFLFEYFSETQRNKGNFPGRFSGRQFSNSRSEMNVSTLELGDSALYLCASSLDTSGSGGTDTQYFGPGTRLTVL.

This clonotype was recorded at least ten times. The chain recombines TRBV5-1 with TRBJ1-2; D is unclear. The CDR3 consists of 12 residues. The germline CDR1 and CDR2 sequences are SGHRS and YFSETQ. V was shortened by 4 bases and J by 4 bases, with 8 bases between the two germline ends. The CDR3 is CASSDSSYGYTF. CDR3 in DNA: TGCGCCAGCAGCGACTCAAGCTATGGCTACACCTTC.

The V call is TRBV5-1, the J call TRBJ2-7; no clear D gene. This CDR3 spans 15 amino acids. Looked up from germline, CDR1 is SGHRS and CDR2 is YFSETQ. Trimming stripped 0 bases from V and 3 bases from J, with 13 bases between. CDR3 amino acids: CASSLDWATDYEQYF. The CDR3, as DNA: TGCGCCAGCAGCTTGGATTGGGCAACTGACTACGAGCAGTACTTC.

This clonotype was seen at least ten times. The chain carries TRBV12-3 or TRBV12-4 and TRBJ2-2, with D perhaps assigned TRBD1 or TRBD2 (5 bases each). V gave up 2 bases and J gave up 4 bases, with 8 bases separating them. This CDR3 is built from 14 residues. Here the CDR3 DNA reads TGTGCCAGCAGTTTATCTGGGGGCACCGGGGAGCTGTTTTTT. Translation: CASSLSGGTGELFF.